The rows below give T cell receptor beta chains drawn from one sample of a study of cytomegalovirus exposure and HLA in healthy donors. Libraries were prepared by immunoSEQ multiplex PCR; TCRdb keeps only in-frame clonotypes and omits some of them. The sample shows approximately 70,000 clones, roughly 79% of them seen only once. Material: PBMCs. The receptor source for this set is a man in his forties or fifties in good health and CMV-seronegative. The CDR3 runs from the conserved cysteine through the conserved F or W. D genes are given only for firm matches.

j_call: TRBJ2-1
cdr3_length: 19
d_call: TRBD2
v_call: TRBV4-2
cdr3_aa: CASSQEGLAGKSSYNEQFF
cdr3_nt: TGTGCCAGCAGCCAAGAAGGACTAGCGGGAAAGTCCTCCTACAATGAGCAGTTCTTC

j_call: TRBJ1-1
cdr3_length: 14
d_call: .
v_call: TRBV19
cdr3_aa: CASSIVPVPPEAFF
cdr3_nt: TGTGCCAGTAGTATAGTTCCAGTCCCCCCTGAAGCTTTCTTT

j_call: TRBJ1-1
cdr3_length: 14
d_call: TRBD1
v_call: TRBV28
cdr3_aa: CASSTGGWNTEAFF
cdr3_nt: TGTGCCAGCAGTACAGGGGGCTGGAACACTGAAGCTTTCTTT

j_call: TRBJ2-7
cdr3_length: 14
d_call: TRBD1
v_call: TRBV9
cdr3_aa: CASSVGTGIYEQYF
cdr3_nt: TGTGCCAGCAGCGTAGGGACAGGGATCTACGAGCAGTACTTC

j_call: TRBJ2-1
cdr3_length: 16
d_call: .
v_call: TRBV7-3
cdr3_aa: CASSLLSGESIGRQFF
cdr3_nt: TGTGCCAGCAGCTTGTTGTCAGGGGAGTCTATTGGGAGGCAGTTCTTC

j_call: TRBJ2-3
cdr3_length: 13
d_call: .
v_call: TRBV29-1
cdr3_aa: CSVDQFSTDTQYF
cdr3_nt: TGCAGCGTTGATCAGTTCAGCACAGATACGCAGTATTTT

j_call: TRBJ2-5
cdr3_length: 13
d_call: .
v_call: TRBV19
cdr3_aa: CASSILDGETQYF
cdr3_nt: TGTGCCAGTAGTATACTAGACGGAGAGACCCAGTACTTC

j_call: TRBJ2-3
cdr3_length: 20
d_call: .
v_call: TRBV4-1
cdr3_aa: CASSRSLLEGVTLGADTQYF
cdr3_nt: TGCGCCAGCAGCCGATCCCTTCTTGAGGGAGTAACCCTTGGGGCAGATACGCAGTATTTT

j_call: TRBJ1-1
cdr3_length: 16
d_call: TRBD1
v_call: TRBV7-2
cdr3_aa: CASSLDFRGRDTEAFF
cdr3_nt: TGTGCCAGCAGCTTAGATTTCAGGGGGCGCGACACTGAAGCTTTCTTT

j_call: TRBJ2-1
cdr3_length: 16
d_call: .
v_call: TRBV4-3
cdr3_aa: CASSLNPMSSYNEQFF
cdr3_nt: TGCGCCAGCAGCCTCAACCCGATGAGCTCCTACAATGAGCAGTTCTTC

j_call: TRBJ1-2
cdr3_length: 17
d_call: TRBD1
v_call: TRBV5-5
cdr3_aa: CASSLSTGATPLSVYTF
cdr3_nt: TGTGCCAGCAGCTTGTCGACAGGGGCGACCCCACTCTCAGTTTACACCTTC

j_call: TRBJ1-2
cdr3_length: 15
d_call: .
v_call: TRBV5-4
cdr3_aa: CASSPTGGARYGYTF
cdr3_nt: TGTGCCAGCAGCCCGACGGGGGGCGCACGATATGGCTACACCTTC

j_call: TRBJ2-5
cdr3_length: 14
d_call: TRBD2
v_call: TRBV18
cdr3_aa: CASSGGLEQETQYF
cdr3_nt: TGTGCCAGCTCCGGGGGACTAGAACAAGAGACCCAGTACTTC

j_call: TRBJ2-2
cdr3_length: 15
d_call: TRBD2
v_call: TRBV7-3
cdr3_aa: CASSPAGAGMGELFF
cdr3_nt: TGTGCCAGCAGTCCAGCGGGGGCCGGGATGGGGGAGCTGTTTTTT

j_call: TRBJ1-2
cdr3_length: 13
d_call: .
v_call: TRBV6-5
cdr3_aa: CASSDKSGYGYTF
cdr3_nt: TGTGCCAGCAGTGACAAGTCTGGCTATGGCTACACCTTC

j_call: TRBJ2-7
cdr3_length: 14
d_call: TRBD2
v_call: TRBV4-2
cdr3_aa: CASSQVAGHSEQYF
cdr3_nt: TGTGCCAGCAGCCAAGTAGCGGGCCACAGCGAGCAGTACTTC

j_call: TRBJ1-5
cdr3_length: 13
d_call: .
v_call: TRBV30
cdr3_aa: CAWSYGGNQPQHF
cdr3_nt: TGTGCCTGGAGCTACGGGGGGAATCAGCCCCAGCATTTT

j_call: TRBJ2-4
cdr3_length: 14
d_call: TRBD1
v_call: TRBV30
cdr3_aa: CAWSVGQGIGIQYF
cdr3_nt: TGTGCCTGGAGTGTAGGACAGGGAATAGGCATTCAGTACTTC